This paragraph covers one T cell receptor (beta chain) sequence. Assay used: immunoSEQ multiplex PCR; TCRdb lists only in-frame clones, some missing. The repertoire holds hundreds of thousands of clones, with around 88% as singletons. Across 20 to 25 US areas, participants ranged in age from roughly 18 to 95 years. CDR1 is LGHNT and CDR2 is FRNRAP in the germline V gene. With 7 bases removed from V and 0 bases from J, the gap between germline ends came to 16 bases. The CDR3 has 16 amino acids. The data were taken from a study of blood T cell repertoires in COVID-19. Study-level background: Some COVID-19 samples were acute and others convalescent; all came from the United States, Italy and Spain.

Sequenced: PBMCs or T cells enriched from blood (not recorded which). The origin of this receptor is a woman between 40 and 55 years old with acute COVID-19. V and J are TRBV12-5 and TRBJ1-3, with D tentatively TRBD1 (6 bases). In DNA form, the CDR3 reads TGTGCTAGTGCCATAGGGTCGGGACACTCTGGAAACACCATATATTTT. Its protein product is CASAIGSGHSGNTIYF.